The rows below give T cell receptor beta chains drawn from one sample of a study of blood T cell repertoires in COVID-19. Sequencing used immunoSEQ multiplex PCR; TCRdb keeps in-frame clones, though not all of them. Here the sample spans fewer than 90,000 clones, around 89% being singletons. Source material: peripheral blood. The receptors were gathered from a man in his fifties or sixties with acute or convalescent COVID-19. CDR3s include the opening cysteine and the closing phenylalanine or tryptophan. D genes are given only for firm matches. Where a row states a size, it is once, few, many or the class of an expanded clone; other rows omit it.

CASSMRAGANVLTF,TGTGCCAGTAGTATGAGGGCTGGGGCCAACGTCCTGACTTTC,NA,NA,TRBV19,TRBJ2-6
CASSPSGTGGFFGNQPQHF,TGTGCCAGCAGTCCCTCCGGGACAGGGGGGTTTTTTGGGAATCAGCCCCAGCATTTT,once,TRBD1,TRBV28,TRBJ1-5
CASGFGQDQGNGYTF,TGTGCTAGTGGTTTTGGACAAGACCAGGGGAATGGCTACACCTTC,NA,NA,TRBV12-5,TRBJ1-2
CASSENRQETQYF,TGTGCCAGCAGTGAAAATAGACAAGAGACCCAGTACTTC,NA,NA,TRBV2,TRBJ2-5
CSVERGGTQYF,TGCAGCGTTGAGCGGGGGGGGACCCAGTACTTC,NA,TRBD2,TRBV29-1,TRBJ2-5
CASRAPGTGDQPQHF,TGTGCCTCCAGGGCTCCCGGGACAGGGGATCAGCCCCAGCATTTT,NA,TRBD1,TRBV6-6,TRBJ1-5
CASSGAGTGLPEQYF,TGCGCCAGCAGCGGGGCCGGGACAGGGCTCCCCGAGCAGTACTTC,NA,TRBD1,TRBV5-1,TRBJ2-7
CASSLGTRDRVHGYTF,TGCGCCAGCAGCTTGGGCACCCGGGACAGAGTTCATGGCTACACCTTC,NA,TRBD1,TRBV5-1,TRBJ1-2
CASSLSPGWNTEAFF,TGTGCCAGCAGCCTATCTCCAGGGTGGAACACTGAAGCTTTCTTT,NA,NA,TRBV7-3,TRBJ1-1
CAWEGTGDGYTF,TGTGCCTGGGAAGGGACAGGTGATGGCTACACCTTC,NA,TRBD1,TRBV30,TRBJ1-2